These T cell receptor beta chains were read from a single sample in a study of PD-1 blockade in classical Hodgkin lymphoma. Sequencing was performed with immunoSEQ multiplex PCR; in TCRdb, only in-frame clones are kept and a portion is missing. The table records some 16,000 clones, around 93% of them present only once. The material sequenced was CD4+ T cells from blood. Receptors were obtained from a human donor with classical Hodgkin lymphoma. Both conserved end residues are part of each CDR3. Each record gives: V gene, clone size, J gene, D gene, CDR3 length, CDR3 DNA, CDR3 protein. D genes are given only for firm matches. Where a row states a size, it is once, few, many or the class of an expanded clone; other rows omit it.

TRBV6-1	few	TRBJ1-5	.	15	TGTGCCAGCACCCTAACGATTGGGGGCAATCAGCCCCAGCATTTT	CASTLTIGGNQPQHF
TRBV11-1	once	TRBJ1-5	.	15	TGTGCCAGCAGCTTAGGGGCCTCAGGGAATCAGCCCCAGCATTTT	CASSLGASGNQPQHF
TRBV6-5	.	TRBJ2-1	.	15	TGTGCCAGCAGTTACGCGGAGAGCTCCTACAATGAGCAGTTCTTC	CASSYAESSYNEQFF
TRBV18	.	TRBJ2-7	TRBD2	17	TGTGCCAGCTCAACGTCCCTATCTACTAGCGGGAGCTACGAGCAGTACTTC	CASSTSLSTSGSYEQYF
TRBV28	.	TRBJ1-6	.	16	TGTGCCAGCAGCCCTTCCCAAGGCTCCTATAATTCACCCCTCCACTTT	CASSPSQGSYNSPLHF
TRBV25-1	.	TRBJ2-7	TRBD2	14	TGTGCCAGCAGTCCTAGCGGGCAAACCTACGAGCAGTACTTC	CASSPSGQTYEQYF
TRBV6-5	.	TRBJ1-2	.	15	TGTGCCAGCAGTTACTCGGGCAACTGGCACTATGGCTACACCTTC	CASSYSGNWHYGYTF
TRBV28	.	TRBJ2-5	TRBD2	15	TGTGCCAGCAGGGATGGGACTAGCGGATGGGAGACCCAGTACTTC	CASRDGTSGWETQYF
TRBV11-2	.	TRBJ2-7	TRBD2	15	TGTGCCAGCAGCTCTCGACTAGCGGGAGCCTACGAGCAGTACTTC	CASSSRLAGAYEQYF
TRBV10-1	.	TRBJ1-5	.	12	TGCGCCAGCAGTCAAAGCAATCAGCCCCAGCATTTT	CASSQSNQPQHF
TRBV7-6	.	TRBJ2-3	TRBD2	15	TGTGCCAGCAGCTCGCCTAGCGGGAGGGCAGATACGCAGTATTTT	CASSSPSGRADTQYF
TRBV6-5	once	TRBJ2-3	TRBD2	15	TGTGCCAGCAGTTACTCGCGGGAGACGATCTATACGCAGTATTTT	CASSYSRETIYTQYF
TRBV4-2	.	TRBJ1-5	.	15	TGTGCCAGCAGCCAAGATTTGGGGTACAATCAGCCCCAGCATTTT	CASSQDLGYNQPQHF
TRBV29-1	.	TRBJ2-5	.	13	TGCAGCGTTGGGCTCGGGGCGCAAGAGACTCAGTACTTC	CSVGLGAQETQYF
TRBV7-7	.	TRBJ2-5	.	16	TGTGCCAGCAGCTTAAAGGCTAGTATTGGCAGCGAGACCCAGTACTTC	CASSLKASIGSETQYF
TRBV12-5	.	TRBJ2-1	TRBD2	20	TGTGCTAGTGGTTTCTTTTCCCCTCCCACCGGGACTAGGGATTACAATGAGCAGTTCTTC	CASGFFSPPTGTRDYNEQFF
TRBV27	once	TRBJ2-1	TRBD2	13	TGTGCCAGCAAGATGCCTAGCGGCAATGAGCAGTTCTTC	CASKMPSGNEQFF
TRBV2	few	TRBJ1-5	.	15	TGTGCCAGCAGTGAATCAGCAGGACATGGACAGCCCCAGCATTTT	CASSESAGHGQPQHF
TRBV11-2	.	TRBJ1-2	.	13	TGTGCCAGCAGCTTCTCCGGGAGCTATGGCTACACCTTC	CASSFSGSYGYTF
TRBV6-1	once	TRBJ1-4	.	16	TGTGCCAGCAGTGAATTAAGAGGGGCAACTAATGAAAAACTGTTTTTT	CASSELRGATNEKLFF
TRBV6-5	.	TRBJ2-7	.	10	TGTGCCAGCACCGCCCACGAGCAGTACTTC	CASTAHEQYF
TRBV5-1	.	TRBJ2-1	TRBD2	16	TGCGCCAGCAGTAAGGACGGACTAGCGGGAGTCGATGAGCAGTTCTTC	CASSKDGLAGVDEQFF
TRBV10-2	.	TRBJ2-1	TRBD2	14	TGCGCCAGCGGGCACACTAGCGGGAGTTATGAGCAGTTCTTC	CASGHTSGSYEQFF
TRBV5-1	.	TRBJ1-2	.	12	TGCGCCAGCAGCGAGGGAAACTATGGCTACACCTTC	CASSEGNYGYTF
TRBV5-8	.	TRBJ2-1	.	14	TGTGCCAGCGCCACCGGGACCCTCCTCCCTGAGCAGTTCTTC	CASATGTLLPEQFF
TRBV6-5	.	TRBJ1-2	.	15	TGTGCCAGCCAGGAAGGGGGGCTGGGCGGCTATGGCTACACCTTC	CASQEGGLGGYGYTF
TRBV5-4	.	TRBJ2-3	.	14	TGTGCCAGCAGGGAGGGCTCCAGCACAGATACGCAGTATTTT	CASREGSSTDTQYF
TRBV27	.	TRBJ2-2	TRBD1	15	TGTGCCAGCAGGTTGTGGCAGGGGGTCACCGGGGAGCTGTTTTTT	CASRLWQGVTGELFF
TRBV4-1	.	TRBJ2-7	TRBD2	17	TGCGCCAGCAGCCAAGAAGGACTAGCGGGTGAGGGGGACGAGCAGTACTTC	CASSQEGLAGEGDEQYF
TRBV18	.	TRBJ2-5	.	11	TGTGCCAGCTCACACATAGAGACCCAGTACTTC	CASSHIETQYF
TRBV4-1	.	TRBJ1-4	.	14	TGCGCCAGCAGCCTTTTAACGGGCGGTGAAAAACTGTTTTTT	CASSLLTGGEKLFF
TRBV27	.	TRBJ1-1	.	14	TGTGCCAGCAGTTTATCCCGCAGGGGCACTGAAGCTTTCTTT	CASSLSRRGTEAFF
TRBV20-1	.	TRBJ2-1	.	11	TGCAGTGCTACCCGGGGGAATGAGCAGTTCTTC	CSATRGNEQFF
TRBV18	.	TRBJ1-2	.	14	TGTGCCAGCTCACCCGCCAGTCCTACGTATGGCTACACCTTC	CASSPASPTYGYTF
TRBV2	.	TRBJ2-1	.	14	TGTGCCAGCGAGGGGACATCCTCCTACAATGAGCAGTTCTTC	CASEGTSSYNEQFF
TRBV15	.	TRBJ2-7	TRBD2	15	TGTGCCACCAGCATCGGGAGGGGGAGTAGCTACGAGCAGTACTTC	CATSIGRGSSYEQYF